This T cell receptor beta chain was profiled in a study of spatial heterogeneity in lung cancer. Study-wide context: Detection consistently captured more beta-chain sequences than alpha-chain sequences. As counted in raw reads, each unique TCR and UMI combination appeared more than ten times on average.

TCR cDNA molecules were tagged individually, and each one carried a unique molecular identifier. Via MiXCR, TCRdb re-called the 5' RACE reads, giving one row per CDR3 protein. The data hold about 56,000 distinct CDR3 sequences, with around 8.2% observed a single time. Time point indicated: sample taken at primary tumor resection. In each case, whole RNA from tumor, nontumor lung or frozen PBMC was sequenced unsorted. The donor population consisted of approximately 68 patients with untreated, early-stage non-small cell lung cancer. Germline V gene sequence: CDR1 SGHKS, CDR2 YYEKEE (reference sequence). Losses at the gene ends were 4 bases for V and 3 bases for J; bases not matched to a gene: 5. This CDR3 comprises 14 residues.

The TCR originated in a female donor with early-stage non-small cell lung cancer. V gene TRBV5-5 combines with J gene TRBJ1-2, with TRBD1 matching 8 bases. The material was PBMCs, obtained at surgery. The CDR3 reads CASSMGQVDYGYTF. CDR3 nucleotides: TGTGCCAGCAGCATGGGACAGGTTGACTATGGCTACACCTTC.